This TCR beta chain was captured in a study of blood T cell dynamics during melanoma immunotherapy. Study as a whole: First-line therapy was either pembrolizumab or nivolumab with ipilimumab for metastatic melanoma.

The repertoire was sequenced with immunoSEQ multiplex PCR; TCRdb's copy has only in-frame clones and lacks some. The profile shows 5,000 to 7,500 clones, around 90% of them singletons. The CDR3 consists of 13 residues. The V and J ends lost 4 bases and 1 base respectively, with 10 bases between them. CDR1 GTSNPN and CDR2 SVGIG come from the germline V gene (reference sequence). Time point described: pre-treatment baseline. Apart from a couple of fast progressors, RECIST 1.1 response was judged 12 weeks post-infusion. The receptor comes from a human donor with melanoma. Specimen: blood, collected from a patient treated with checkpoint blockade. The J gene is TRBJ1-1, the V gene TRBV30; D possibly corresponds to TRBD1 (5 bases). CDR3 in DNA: TGTGCCTGGACCATTACAGGGAACACTGAAGCTTTCTTT. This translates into CAWTITGNTEAFF. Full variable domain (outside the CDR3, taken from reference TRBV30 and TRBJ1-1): SQTIHQWPATLVQPVGSPLSLECTVEGTSNPNLYWYRQAAGRGLQLLFYSVGIGQISSEVPQNLSASRPQDRQFILSSKKLLLSDSGFYLCAWTITGNTEAFFGQGTRLTVV.